This TCR beta chain is from a study of cytomegalovirus exposure and HLA in healthy donors (dated by TCRdb to about 2017). The study in broad terms: According to an earlier analysis of a few hundred of the donors, roughly 180 million T cells yielded some 110 million unique TCR beta sequences and less than 300 Gb of sequence data. An early release covering 550 to 700 HLA-typed donors comprised around 300 gigabases of sequencing data and tens of millions of unique TCR sequences. Of the 300 to 450 genotyped donors, approximately 83% fell in the genetic ancestry cluster associated with self-reported Caucasian donors. The study aimed to test whether signatures of past pathogen exposure could be identified by cataloging public T cell receptors. The T cell repertoires of around 670 subjects were profiled by immunosequencing and related to cytomegalovirus serostatus. Along with the approximately 650-subject first cohort, a separate validation cohort of over a hundred different subjects was used. High-throughput TCR immunosequencing, statistical association of individual TCRs with disease status, and machine learning were combined to predict cytomegalovirus infection status. A later analysis re-examined previously published TCR beta repertoires from several hundred donors and added high-resolution HLA genotyping to investigate patterns of TCR occurrence. Rather than drawing on any new phenotypic data, the later analysis identified candidate immune exposures from TCR beta sequences and the way those sequences occurred across donors. To decide whether each TCR beta V gene segment behaved as functional or pseudogenic, an earlier analysis of some 570 of the donors relied on high-throughput TCR beta sequencing. Donor age, sex, ethnicity and CMV serostatus were compiled together with the repertoire data. A later genetic analysis took genome-wide SNP genotypes for about three fifths of the roughly 700 donors and used that subset as a discovery cohort. Every repertoire in the discovery cohort had been generated on one and the same sequencing platform. Both class I and class II loci were covered by HLA typing, at four-digit resolution. Typing coverage varied by locus: about 620-630 donors for A, B, C, DRB1 and DQB1; approximately 500 for DQA1; around 610 for DPA1; more than 450 for DPB1. Roughly five DR-DQ haplotypes were handled as single units for association and clustering because linkage in the cohort was strong. Among about 390 genotyped donors of the cohort, an average of roughly 240,000 unique TCR beta nucleotide sequences were sequenced per donor, roughly 20% of them non-productive. The paper as a whole reports these results and caveats: Most TCR sequences were seen in very few donors, while some public TCRs were found in many individuals. Because counts were too low, about 15 rarely observed V segments, including chromosome 9 orphons, were left out of the earlier analysis of 587 of the donors. Because HLA typing was missing for some donors at each locus, association tests included only the typed subset. This cohort had only TCR beta chains sequenced, and the lack of alpha or paired-chain data limited which features could be detected. For the cohort, immune exposure information was limited to CMV serostatus. Specific HLA alleles were associated with 18,000 or so TCR beta sequences at a false discovery rate of 0.05 in a later analysis. In a later analysis, TCR association rates were found to vary across HLA loci, with the most associated TCRs seen for DRB1 alleles and the fewest for HLA-C alleles. Some IMGT-functional V segments, including TRBV6-2 and TRBV6-3, could not be told apart with the 87-base-pair reads, so those segments were excluded. Compared with the roughly 700-donor mean, donors in an Asian-associated ancestry cluster had fewer N-insertions in productive TCRs, according to a later genetic analysis. Most CMV-associated TCR beta chains appeared to be HLA-restricted in a later analysis, and the HLA associations seemed to be driven largely by CMV exposure. The sequencing pipeline was judged likely to have produced a cluster of highly shared sequence variants as a technical artifact. Cytomegalovirus status was reported to be diagnosed by the classifier with high specificity and sensitivity in both the original and validation cohorts. In vitro tests confirmed that a few of the cytomegalovirus-associated TCR beta chains recognize cytomegalovirus antigens. When HLA alleles, especially DR and DQ, strongly co-occurred, TCR associations were difficult to assign to individual alleles. In a later analysis, HLA-associated TCR beta chains were found to be more clonally expanded and to have lower generation probabilities than equally common non-associated chains. In an earlier analysis of 587 of the donors, most TCR beta V segments appeared in productive rearrangements about 87% or about 30% of the time, broadly matching IMGT annotations. Linkage disequilibrium might explain the correlated functional status among segregating V segments, but an unknown experimental factor could not be ruled out. A further reported finding was that TCR beta sequences accurately predicted the HLA-A and HLA-B alleles for most subjects in the first cohort. The authors suggested that the approach could potentially be extended to other disease states and immunological phenotypes. Presence/absence analyses assumed roughly uniform sequencing depth across donors, an assumption that may not hold. The study gave a list of over 150 TCR beta chains associated with cytomegalovirus. In a later analysis, several top co-occurrence clusters were reported to appear linked to parvovirus B19, influenza, CMV and Epstein-Barr virus. An association between a missense DCLRE1C variant and V-gene and J-gene trimming of TCR beta chains was found in a later genetic analysis and replicated in an independent cohort.

The CDR3 runs 14 amino acids, cysteine and phenylalanine included. The entry retains the CDR3 DNA only, 42 bases that are in frame from base 1. V gives up 2 bases and J gives up 1 base, and the segment between their germline ends measures 6 bases. CDR1 and CDR2 are read off the germline V gene as MDHEN and SYDVKM. Comments on this clone: Its antigen target is currently unknown. Base quality data are lacking; no much larger clone is found one base away.

The library was produced with the immunoSEQ multiplex PCR assay. For the multiplex PCR, a mixture combining 60 forward primers for TCR Vbeta segments and 13 reverse primers for TCR Jbeta segments was used. The CDR3 region of rearranged TCR beta genes was amplified from genomic DNA by a multiplex PCR assay. The amplified TCR beta libraries were sequenced on the Illumina HiSeq System as 87-base-pair reads. In the original analysis: A later analysis tallied roughly 76 million unique TCR beta chains across the 700 or so repertoires, and roughly 11 million of those chains were shared by two or more donors. A nearest-neighbor algorithm error-corrected the raw reads and collapsed the reads into unique sequences, merging closely related sequences to remove PCR and sequencing errors. V, D and J gene segments were assigned by aligning CDR3 sequences to IMGT reference sequences. For a sequence to be retained, at least a six-nucleotide match to both a V gene segment and a J gene segment was required. Rearrangements were called productive when the CDR3 lacked stop codons and stayed in frame with V and J; all others were non-productive. CDR3 was defined according to IMGT convention as the region running from the second conserved V-encoded cysteine to the conserved J-encoded phenylalanine. Sequences without an unambiguous match to a single V gene segment were excluded from the earlier analysis of a few hundred of the donors. An earlier analysis of approximately 590 of the donors called V segments functional above 56.7% productive rearrangements and segregating when the between-donor standard deviation exceeded 5%. A statistical classification framework was built to diagnose cytomegalovirus status from the catalog of TCR beta chain sequences. A later analysis assigned V and J genes by comparing TCR nucleotide sequences with IMGT/GENE-DB human TR gene sequences. Using the TCRdist pipeline, a later analysis assigned CDR3 sequences along with most-parsimonious VDJ recombination scenarios. A later analysis defined each TCR beta chain by its CDR3 amino acid sequence plus V-gene family, and excluded reads lacking a unique V-gene family. As a way to deal with suspected cross-contamination and a sequencing artifact, a later analysis dropped roughly 600 nucleotide sequences that were highly shared and had low generation probability. A later analysis calculated a clonal expansion index for each public chain from normalized within-repertoire ranks of inferred template counts. A later analysis computed generation probabilities with a VDJ recombination model fitted to out-of-frame rearrangements, and checked the results against IGoR. In a later analysis, hypergeometric tests were used to score TCR-TCR, TCR-HLA and TCR-CMV co-occurrence, with a repertoire-size bias correction applied to TCR pairs. False discovery rates were estimated in a later analysis by permuting HLA or CMV assignments 20 times. In a later analysis, co-occurring TCRs were grouped with DBSCAN, and TCRdist sequence similarity was added when clustering was performed within HLA-allele-positive subsets. For co-occurrence clustering, repertoires with fewer than 30,000 or more than 120,000 public chains were excluded, along with four or five repertoires with anomalous nucleotide sharing. TCRdb obtained this table from immuneACCESS and retained in-frame rearrangements with V and J assigned. These tables miss some clones; where compared with another copy, unresolved V genes account for less than half of the shortfall, and the remainder is unexplained. V, J and clone size are taken as reported in that table, and D and trimming were inferred from the DNA itself. Recorded for this sample are tens of thousands of clones; 82% of them occurred a single time. The ten largest clones capture 3.8% of the sample.

In total, 600 or so healthy bone marrow donors made up the cohort. At the time of sampling, all cohort members were nominally healthy, though unrecorded immune exposures were likely present. The donor tested CMV seronegative, placing the donor among the 352 seronegative members of the cohort. Each donor provided a peripheral blood sample, and peripheral blood mononuclear cells were used for TCR beta sequencing. Genomic DNA was extracted from the blood cell samples with the Qiagen DNeasy Blood Extraction Kit. The sequenced sample consisted of PBMCs. The clonotype originates from a man aged 45-60 years in good health and CMV-seronegative. This sequence uses TRBV28 and TRBJ2-1; the D gene is perhaps TRBD1, from 6 matching bases. The sequenced DNA: TGTGCCAGCAGTTTAACAGGGTCCTACAATGAGCAGTTCTTC. It codes for CASSLTGSYNEQFF.